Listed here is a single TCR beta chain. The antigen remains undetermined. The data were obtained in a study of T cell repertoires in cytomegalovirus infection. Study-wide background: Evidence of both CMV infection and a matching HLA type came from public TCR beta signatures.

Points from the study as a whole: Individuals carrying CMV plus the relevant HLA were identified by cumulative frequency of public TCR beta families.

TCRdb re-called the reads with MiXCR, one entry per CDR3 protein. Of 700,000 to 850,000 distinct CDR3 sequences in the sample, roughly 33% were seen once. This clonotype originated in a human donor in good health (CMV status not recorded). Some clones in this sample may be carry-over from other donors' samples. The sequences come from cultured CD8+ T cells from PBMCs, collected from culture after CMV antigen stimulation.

In nucleotides, the CDR3 is TGTGCCAGCAGCTCAATCCCCCGGGGAGTTCAAGAGACCCAGTACTTC. Amino acids: CASSSIPRGVQETQYF. The genes are TRBV7-9 and TRBJ2-5, with a weak D call TRBD2 (5 bases). The CDR3 length is 16 residues. Per germline, CDR1 SEHNR and CDR2 FQNEAQ (reference sequence). Trimming stripped 4 bases from V and 2 bases from J, with 17 bases between.